This T cell receptor (beta chain) appears in the sequencing data of a study of spatial heterogeneity in lung cancer. For the study at large: Alpha-chain sequences were consistently detected less often than beta-chain sequences.

This clonotype was counted a few times. Deletions cut 4 bases from V and 4 bases from J, with 10 bases between. In germline, CDR1 is LNHDA, CDR2 SQIVND (reference sequence). The CDR3 is 13 residues long. Time point specified: sample taken at primary tumor resection. Sequencing of whole RNA from tumor, nontumor lung or frozen PBMC involved no sorting. MiXCR was run by TCRdb on the 5' RACE reads, yielding one entry per CDR3 protein. This table has around 89,000 distinct CDR3 sequences, roughly 12% appearing once. The rearrangement links TRBV19 to TRBJ1-1; D possibly corresponds to TRBD1 (5 bases). The sequence derives from a male donor with early-stage non-small cell lung cancer. The material sequenced was PBMCs, taken at surgery. CDR3 nucleotides: TGTGCCAGTAGTAAAGGGGTTATCACTGAAGCTTTCTTT. Translation: CASSKGVITEAFF.